This T cell receptor (beta chain) was identified in a study of blood T cell repertoires in COVID-19. About the research overall: Samples taken during acute and convalescent COVID-19 were collected in the United States, Italy and Spain. Nucleic acid was either cDNA or gDNA, and it came from T cells, B-cell-depleted T cells, or PBMCs.

Original analysis: Amplification of reference gene primers was used by the study to estimate nucleated cell counts. The assay was immunoSEQ multiplex PCR, and TCRdb's table has in-frame clones only and misses some. V and J calls plus clone size are reproduced from that table; the DNA served to infer D and trimming. This sample has 25,000 to 35,000 clones, with around 73% found just once. This clone appeared once. V lost 4 bases and J lost 8, with 17 bases in between. Germline V gene sequence: CDR1 MNHEY, CDR2 SVGAGI. The CDR3 covers 14 residues. The chain has TRBV6-5 and TRBJ1-2; possible D gene TRBD1, 5 bases. The clonotype originates from a man aged 80 or over with acute or convalescent COVID-19. Sample: peripheral blood. In DNA, the CDR3 is TGTGCCAGCAGTTTCGGGGGTCGGGACCGCGGCTACACCTTC. This codes for CASSFGGRDRGYTF.